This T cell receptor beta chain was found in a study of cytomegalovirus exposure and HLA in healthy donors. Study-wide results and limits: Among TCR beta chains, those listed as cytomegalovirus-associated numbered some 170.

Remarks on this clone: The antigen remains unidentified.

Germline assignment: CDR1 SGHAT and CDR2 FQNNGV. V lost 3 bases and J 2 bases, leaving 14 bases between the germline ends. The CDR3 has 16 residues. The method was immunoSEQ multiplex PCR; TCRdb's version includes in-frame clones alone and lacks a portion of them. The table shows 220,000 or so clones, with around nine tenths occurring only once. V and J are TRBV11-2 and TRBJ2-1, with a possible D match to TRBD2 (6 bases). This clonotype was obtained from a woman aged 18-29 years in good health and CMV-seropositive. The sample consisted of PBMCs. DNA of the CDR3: TGTGCCAGCAGCTTCGGACTAAGCGCAGCCTACAATGAGCAGTTCTTC. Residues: CASSFGLSAAYNEQFF.